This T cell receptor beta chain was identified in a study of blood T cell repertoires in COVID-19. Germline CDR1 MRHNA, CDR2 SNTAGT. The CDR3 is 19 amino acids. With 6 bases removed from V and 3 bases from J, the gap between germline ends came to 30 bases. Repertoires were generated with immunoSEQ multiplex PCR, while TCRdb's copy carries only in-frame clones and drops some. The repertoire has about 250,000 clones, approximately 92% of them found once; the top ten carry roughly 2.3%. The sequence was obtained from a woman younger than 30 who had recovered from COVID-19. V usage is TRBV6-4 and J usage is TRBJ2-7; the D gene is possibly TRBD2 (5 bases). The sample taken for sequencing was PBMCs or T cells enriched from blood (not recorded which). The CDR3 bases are TGTGCCAGCAGGCCGAAGCTTTTAGAAACCCGGAGGATAGTCTACGAGCAGTACTTC. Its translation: CASRPKLLETRRIVYEQYF.